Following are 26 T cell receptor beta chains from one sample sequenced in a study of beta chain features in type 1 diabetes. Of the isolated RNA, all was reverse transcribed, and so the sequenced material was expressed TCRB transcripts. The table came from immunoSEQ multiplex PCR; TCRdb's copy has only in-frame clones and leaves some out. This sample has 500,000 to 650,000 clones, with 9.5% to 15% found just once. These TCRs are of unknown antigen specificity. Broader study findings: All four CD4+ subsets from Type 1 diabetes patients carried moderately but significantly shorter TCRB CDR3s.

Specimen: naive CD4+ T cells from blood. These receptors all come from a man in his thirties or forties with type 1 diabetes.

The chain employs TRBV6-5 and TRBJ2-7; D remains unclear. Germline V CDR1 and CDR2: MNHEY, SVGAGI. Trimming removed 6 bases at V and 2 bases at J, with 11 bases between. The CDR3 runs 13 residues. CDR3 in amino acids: CASSLRVPYEQYF. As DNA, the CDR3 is TGTGCCAGCAGCCTCCGGGTCCCCTACGAGCAGTACTTC.

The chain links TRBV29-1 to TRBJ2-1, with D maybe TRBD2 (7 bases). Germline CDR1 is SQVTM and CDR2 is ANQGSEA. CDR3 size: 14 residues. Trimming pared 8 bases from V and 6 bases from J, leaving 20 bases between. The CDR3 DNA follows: TGCAGCATGGGCTCCCAGGGGAGGGTCAATGAGCAGTTCTTC. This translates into CSMGSQGRVNEQFF.

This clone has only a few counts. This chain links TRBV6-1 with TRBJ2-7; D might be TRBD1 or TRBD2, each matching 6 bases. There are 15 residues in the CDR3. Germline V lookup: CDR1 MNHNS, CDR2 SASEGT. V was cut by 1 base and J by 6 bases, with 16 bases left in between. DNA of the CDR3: TGTGCCAGCAGTGAAGATCCAGGGGAGGTATTCGAGCAGTACTTC. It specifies CASSEDPGEVFEQYF.

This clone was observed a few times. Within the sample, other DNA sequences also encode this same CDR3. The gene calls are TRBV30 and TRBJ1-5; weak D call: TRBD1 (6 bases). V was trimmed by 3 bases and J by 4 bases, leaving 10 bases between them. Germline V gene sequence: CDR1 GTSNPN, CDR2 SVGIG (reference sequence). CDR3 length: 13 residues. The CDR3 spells CAWRGTGNQPQHF. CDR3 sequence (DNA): TGTGCCTGGAGGGGTACAGGGAATCAGCCCCAGCATTTT. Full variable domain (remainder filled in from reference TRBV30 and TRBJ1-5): SQTIHQWPATLVQPVGSPLSLECTVEGTSNPNLYWYRQAAGRGLQLLFYSVGIGQISSEVPQNLSASRPQDRQFILSSKKLLLSDSGFYLCAWRGTGNQPQHFGDGTRLSIL.

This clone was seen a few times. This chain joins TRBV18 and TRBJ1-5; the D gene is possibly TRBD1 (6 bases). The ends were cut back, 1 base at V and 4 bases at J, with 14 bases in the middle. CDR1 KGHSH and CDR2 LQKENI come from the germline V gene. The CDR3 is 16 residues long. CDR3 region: CASSPQDLGGNQPQHF. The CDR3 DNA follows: TGTGCCAGCTCACCACAGGATTTAGGGGGGAATCAGCCCCAGCATTTT.

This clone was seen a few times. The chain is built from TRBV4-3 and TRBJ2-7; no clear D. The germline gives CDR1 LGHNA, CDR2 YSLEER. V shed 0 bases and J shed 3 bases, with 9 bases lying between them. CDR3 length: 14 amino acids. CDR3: CASSQEIQFYEQYF. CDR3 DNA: TGCGCCAGCAGCCAAGAGATACAGTTCTACGAGCAGTACTTC.

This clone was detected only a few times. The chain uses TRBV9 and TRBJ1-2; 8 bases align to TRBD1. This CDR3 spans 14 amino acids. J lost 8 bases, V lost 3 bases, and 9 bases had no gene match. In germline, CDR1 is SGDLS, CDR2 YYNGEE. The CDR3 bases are TGTGCCAGCAGCGCTGACAGGGGACAACGGGGCTACACCTTC. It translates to CASSADRGQRGYTF. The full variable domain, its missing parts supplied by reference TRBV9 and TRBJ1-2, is DSGVTQTPKHLITATGQRVTLRCSPRSGDLSVYWYQQSLDQGLQFLIQYYNGEERAKGNILERFSAQQFPDLHSELNLSSLELGDSALYFCASSADRGQRGYTFGSGTRLTVV.

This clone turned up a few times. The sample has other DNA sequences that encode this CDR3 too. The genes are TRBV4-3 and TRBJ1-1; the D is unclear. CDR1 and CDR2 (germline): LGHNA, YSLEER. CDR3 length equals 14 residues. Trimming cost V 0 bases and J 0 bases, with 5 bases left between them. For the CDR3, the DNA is TGCGCCAGCAGCCAAGACAGGCTGAACACTGAAGCTTTCTTT. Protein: CASSQDRLNTEAFF.

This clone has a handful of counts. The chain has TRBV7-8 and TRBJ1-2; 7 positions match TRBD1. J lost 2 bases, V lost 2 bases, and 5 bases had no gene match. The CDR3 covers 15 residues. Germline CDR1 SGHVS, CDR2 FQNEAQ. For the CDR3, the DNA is TGTGCCAGCAGCTTACGACAGGGTCAAAACTATGGCTACACCTTC. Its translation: CASSLRQGQNYGYTF.

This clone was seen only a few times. The CDR3 DNA follows: TGTGCCAGCTCACCAATGGGAGATACGCAGTATTTT. Amino acid sequence: CASSPMGDTQYF. The chain recombines TRBV18 with TRBJ2-3; no firm D call. The CDR3 runs to 12 residues. Germline V gene sequence: CDR1 KGHSH, CDR2 LQKENI. The V gene lost 2 bases and the J gene lost 5 bases, with 5 bases spanning the gap.

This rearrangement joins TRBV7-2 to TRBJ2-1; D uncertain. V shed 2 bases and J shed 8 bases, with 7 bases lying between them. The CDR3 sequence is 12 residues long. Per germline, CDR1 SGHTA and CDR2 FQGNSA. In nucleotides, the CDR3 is TGTGCCAGCAGCTTAAACGTGGATGAGCAGTTCTTC. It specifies CASSLNVDEQFF.

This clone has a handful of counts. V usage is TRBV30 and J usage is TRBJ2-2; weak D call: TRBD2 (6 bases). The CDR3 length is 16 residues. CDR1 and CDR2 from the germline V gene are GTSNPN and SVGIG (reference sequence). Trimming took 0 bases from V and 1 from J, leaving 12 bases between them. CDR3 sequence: CAWSVFGRRNTGELFF. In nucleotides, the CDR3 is TGTGCCTGGAGTGTATTCGGGAGAAGGAACACCGGGGAGCTGTTTTTT.

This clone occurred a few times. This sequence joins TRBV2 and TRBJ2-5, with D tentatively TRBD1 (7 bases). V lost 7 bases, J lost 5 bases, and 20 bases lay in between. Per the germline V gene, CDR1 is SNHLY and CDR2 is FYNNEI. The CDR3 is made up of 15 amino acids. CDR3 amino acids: CASISGQFAGETQYF. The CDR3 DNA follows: TGTGCCAGCATCTCGGGACAGTTTGCGGGGGAGACCCAGTACTTC.

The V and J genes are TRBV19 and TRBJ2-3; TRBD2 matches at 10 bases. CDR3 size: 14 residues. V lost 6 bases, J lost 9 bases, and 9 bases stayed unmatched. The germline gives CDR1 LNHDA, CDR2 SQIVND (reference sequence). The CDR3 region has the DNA TGTGCCAGTAGCTTCAGCGGGGGGGCCGACACGCAGTATTTT. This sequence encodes CASSFSGGADTQYF.

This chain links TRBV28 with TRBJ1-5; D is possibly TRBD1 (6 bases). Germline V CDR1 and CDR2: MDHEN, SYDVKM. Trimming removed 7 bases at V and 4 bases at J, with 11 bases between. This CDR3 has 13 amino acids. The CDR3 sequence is CASTWTVNQPQHF. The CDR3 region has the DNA TGTGCCAGCACCTGGACAGTAAATCAGCCCCAGCATTTT. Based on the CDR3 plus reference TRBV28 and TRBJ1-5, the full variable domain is DVKVTQSSRYLVKRTGEKVFLECVQDMDHENMFWYRQDPGLGLRLIYFSYDVKMKEKGDIPEGYSVSREKKERFSLILESASTNQTSMYLCASTWTVNQPQHFGDGTRLSIL.

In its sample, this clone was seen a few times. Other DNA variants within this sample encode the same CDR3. CDR3 region: CASRSSYEQYF. DNA of the CDR3: TGTGCCAGCCGTAGCTCCTACGAGCAGTACTTC. The J gene is TRBJ2-7, the V gene TRBV6-5; D gene uncertain. The CDR3 consists of 11 residues. V was pared by 8 bases and J by 0 bases, with 5 bases between. The germline V gene has CDR1 MNHEY and CDR2 SVGAGI.

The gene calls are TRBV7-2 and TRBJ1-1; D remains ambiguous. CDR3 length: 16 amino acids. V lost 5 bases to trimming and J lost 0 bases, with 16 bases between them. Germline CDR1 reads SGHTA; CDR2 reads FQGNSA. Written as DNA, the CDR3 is TGTGCCAGCAGCATAGGAGGGTCCAAGATGAACACTGAAGCTTTCTTT. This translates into CASSIGGSKMNTEAFF.

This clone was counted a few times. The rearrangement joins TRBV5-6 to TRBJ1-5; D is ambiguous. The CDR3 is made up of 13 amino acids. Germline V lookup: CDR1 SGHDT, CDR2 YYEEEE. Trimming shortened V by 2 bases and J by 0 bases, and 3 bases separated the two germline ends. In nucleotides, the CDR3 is TGTGCCAGCAGCTTTTATAGCAATCAGCCCCAGCATTTT. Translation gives CASSFYSNQPQHF.

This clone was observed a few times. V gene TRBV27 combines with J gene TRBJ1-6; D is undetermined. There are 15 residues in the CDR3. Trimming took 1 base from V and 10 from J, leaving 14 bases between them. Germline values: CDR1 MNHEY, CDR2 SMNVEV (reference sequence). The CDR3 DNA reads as TGTGCCAGCAGTTTATATGAGGGATCCAGATCACCCCTCCACTTT. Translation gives CASSLYEGSRSPLHF.

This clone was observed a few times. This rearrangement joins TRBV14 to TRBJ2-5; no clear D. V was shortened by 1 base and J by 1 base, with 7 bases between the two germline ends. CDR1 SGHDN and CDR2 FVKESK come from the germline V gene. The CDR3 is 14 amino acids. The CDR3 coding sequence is TGTGCCAGCAGCCAAGTACCAGTCCAAGAGACCCAGTACTTC. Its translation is CASSQVPVQETQYF.

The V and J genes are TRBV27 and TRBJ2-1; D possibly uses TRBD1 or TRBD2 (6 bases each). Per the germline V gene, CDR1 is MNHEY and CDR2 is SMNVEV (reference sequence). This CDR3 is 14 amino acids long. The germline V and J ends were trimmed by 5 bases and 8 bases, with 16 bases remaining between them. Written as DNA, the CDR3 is TGTGCCAGCAGTCTCCGAGGGGGAGGTGATGAGCAGTTCTTC. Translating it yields CASSLRGGGDEQFF.

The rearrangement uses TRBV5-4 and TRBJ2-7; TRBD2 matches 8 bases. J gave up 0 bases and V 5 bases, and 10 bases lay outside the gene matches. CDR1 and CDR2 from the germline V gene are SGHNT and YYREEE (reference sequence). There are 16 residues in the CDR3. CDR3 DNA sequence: TGTGCCAGCAGTCAAGATGTAGCGGGGAGCTCCTACGAGCAGTACTTC. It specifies CASSQDVAGSSYEQYF. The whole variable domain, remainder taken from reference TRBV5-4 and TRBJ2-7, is ETGVTQSPTHLIKTRGQQVTLRCSSQSGHNTVSWYQQALGQGPQFIFQYYREEENGRGNFPPRFSGLQFPNYSSELNVNALELDDSALYLCASSQDVAGSSYEQYFGPGTRLTVT.

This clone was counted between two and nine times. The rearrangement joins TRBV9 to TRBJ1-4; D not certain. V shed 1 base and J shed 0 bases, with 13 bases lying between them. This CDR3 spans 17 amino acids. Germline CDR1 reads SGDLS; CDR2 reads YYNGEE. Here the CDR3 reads CASSVNPGAATNEKLFF. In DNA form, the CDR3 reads TGTGCCAGCAGCGTAAACCCCGGAGCTGCAACTAATGAAAAACTGTTTTTT. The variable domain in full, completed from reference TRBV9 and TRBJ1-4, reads DSGVTQTPKHLITATGQRVTLRCSPRSGDLSVYWYQQSLDQGLQFLIQYYNGEERAKGNILERFSAQQFPDLHSELNLSSLELGDSALYFCASSVNPGAATNEKLFFGSGTQLSVL.

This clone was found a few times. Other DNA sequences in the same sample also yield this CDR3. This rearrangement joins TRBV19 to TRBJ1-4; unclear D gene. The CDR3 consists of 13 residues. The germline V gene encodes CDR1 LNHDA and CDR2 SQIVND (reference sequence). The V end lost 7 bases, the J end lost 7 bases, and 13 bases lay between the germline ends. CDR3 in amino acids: CASTPGGGEKLFF. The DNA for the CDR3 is TGTGCCAGTACTCCAGGAGGCGGTGAAAAACTGTTTTTT.

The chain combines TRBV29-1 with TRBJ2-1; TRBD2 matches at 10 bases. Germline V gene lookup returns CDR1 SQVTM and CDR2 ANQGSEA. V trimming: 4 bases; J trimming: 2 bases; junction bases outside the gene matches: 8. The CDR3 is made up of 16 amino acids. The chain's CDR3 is CSVGASGGPTYNEQFF. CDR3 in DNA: TGCAGCGTTGGGGCTAGCGGGGGCCCGACCTACAATGAGCAGTTCTTC.

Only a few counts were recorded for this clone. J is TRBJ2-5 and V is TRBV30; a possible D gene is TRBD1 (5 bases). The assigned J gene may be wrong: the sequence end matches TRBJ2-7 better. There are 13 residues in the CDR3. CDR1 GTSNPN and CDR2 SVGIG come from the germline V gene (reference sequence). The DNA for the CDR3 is TGTGCCTGGAGATTAGGGGTCTCCTACGAGCAGTACTTC. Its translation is CAWRLGVSYEQYF.